This passage covers 27 T cell receptor beta chains from one sample sequenced in a study of neurological immune-mediated disorders. From the 5' RACE reads, TCRdb called clonotypes with MiXCR, one entry per CDR3 protein. The top ten hold approximately 1.6% of the sample, which has tens of thousands of distinct CDR3 sequences, around 3.6% seen once. Sequencing input: PBMCs. These receptors all come from a man aged 25 to 40 with multiple sclerosis.

This clonotype was counted many times. The chain has TRBV5-6 and TRBJ2-3; no firm D call. This CDR3 spans 14 amino acids. CDR1 SGHDT and CDR2 YYEEEE come from the germline V gene. Trimming stripped 2 bases from V and 3 bases from J, with 10 bases between. CDR3 sequence (DNA): TGTGCCAGCAGCTTTGGAATTGGAACAGATACGCAGTATTTT. Amino acid sequence: CASSFGIGTDTQYF.

This clonotype was counted ten times or more. V gene TRBV28 combines with J gene TRBJ2-3, with 7 bases aligning to TRBD1. V shed 6 bases and J 0 bases; nucleotides not matched to a gene: 9. In germline, CDR1 is MDHEN, CDR2 SYDVKM. The length of the CDR3 is 16 residues. DNA of the CDR3: TGTGCCAGCAGCCCTCCTACAGGGGAAAGCACAGATACGCAGTATTTT. Translated: CASSPPTGESTDTQYF.

The table lists this clonotype with many counts. V is TRBV28 and J is TRBJ2-3, with 7 bases aligning to TRBD2. The CDR3 has 14 amino acids. The germline V gene has CDR1 MDHEN and CDR2 SYDVKM. Germline trimming cut 6 bases from V and 3 bases from J; bases unmatched to any gene: 6. The chain's CDR3 is CASRGGGRTDTQYF. CDR3 nucleotides: TGTGCCAGCAGAGGCGGGGGTAGAACAGATACGCAGTATTTT.

The sample holds many counts of this clonotype. The V gene is TRBV5-4, the J gene TRBJ1-2, with D perhaps TRBD1 (6 bases). The CDR3 sequence is 17 residues long. In germline, CDR1 is SGHNT, CDR2 YYREEE (reference sequence). Deletions cut 4 bases from V and 0 bases from J, with 19 bases between. The CDR3 DNA is TGTGCCAGCAGCCGGGGGACATCAGGGGTCCCTAACTATGGCTACACCTTC. As protein: CASSRGTSGVPNYGYTF.

This clonotype was detected ten times or more. The junction does not match germline at one end; this may be a read error. The gene calls are TRBV5-1 and TRBJ1-5; D is possibly TRBD1 (6 bases). Germline V gene data show CDR1 as SGHRS and CDR2 as YFSETQ. This CDR3 spans 14 amino acids. The CDR3 DNA is TGCGCCAGCGCCCCAGGACAGATAAACCAGCCCCAGAATTTT. Its protein product is CASAPGQINQPQNF.

Ten or more counts support this clonotype. This chain joins TRBV9 and TRBJ1-2; the D gene is possibly TRBD1 (6 bases). The V end lost 1 base, the J end lost 6 bases, and 22 bases lay between the germline ends. There are 17 residues in the CDR3. The V gene's germline CDR1 is SGDLS and CDR2 YYNGEE. The CDR3 nucleotides read TGTGCCAGCAGCGTAAACCCCGGGCAGGGGAAGATGAATGGCTACACCTTC. Its protein product is CASSVNPGQGKMNGYTF.

This clonotype appeared many times. The chain links TRBV20-1 to TRBJ1-5; TRBD1 might be the D (5 bases). Germline V CDR1 and CDR2: DFQATT, SNEGSKA (reference sequence). The CDR3 runs 14 residues. V lost 3 bases and J lost 6, with 15 bases in between. Written as DNA, the CDR3 is TGCAGTGCTAGTCGGGGCCCCGAGGGTCAGCCCCAGCATTTT. Amino acid sequence: CSASRGPEGQPQHF.

This clonotype was observed at least ten times. The rearrangement uses TRBV6-5 and TRBJ2-7; TRBD1 matches at 8 bases. The CDR3 totals 14 residues. The trim removed 4 bases at V and 7 bases at J, leaving 9 bases unmatched. Germline V CDR1 and CDR2: MNHEY, SVGAGI. The CDR3 sequence: CASSSTPGGREQYF. Here the CDR3 DNA reads TGTGCCAGCAGTTCCACTCCAGGGGGCAGGGAGCAGTACTTC.

This clonotype was counted many times. This chain's CDR3 is CASSARQGGEQYF. The CDR3 region has the DNA TGTGCCAGCAGCGCCCGACAGGGAGGCGAGCAGTACTTC. The rearrangement links TRBV7-9 to TRBJ2-7; maybe TRBD1 (7 bases). With 5 bases removed from V and 6 bases from J, the gap between germline ends came to 14 bases. The V gene's germline CDR1 is SEHNR and CDR2 FQNEAQ (reference sequence). This CDR3 has 13 residues.

This clonotype occurred many times. This rearrangement joins TRBV20-1 to TRBJ2-3; TRBD2 aligns across 8 bases. The CDR3 has 16 amino acids. The germline V gene has CDR1 DFQATT and CDR2 SNEGSKA (reference sequence). Trimming at V came to 2 bases and at J to 0 bases, leaving 7 bases not matched to a gene. In DNA form, the CDR3 reads TGCAGTGCTAGACCCCGGGGGGGGGCTAGCACAGATACGCAGTATTTT. Translated: CSARPRGGASTDTQYF.

On this clonotype itself: A read error may account for a junction end that differs from germline. CDR3 sequence (DNA): TGTGCCAGCAGCTTAGGGACAGGGGGTAACAATCAGCCCCAGAATTTT. Protein sequence: CASSLGTGGNNQPQNF. This sequence joins TRBV7-6 and TRBJ1-5, with 10 bases matching TRBD1. Germline lookup yields CDR1 SGHVS and CDR2 FNYEAQ. This CDR3 spans 16 amino acids. Together with reference TRBV7-6 and TRBJ1-5, the CDR3 gives the full variable domain: GAGVSQSPRYKVTKRGQDVALRCDPISGHVSLYWYRQALGQGPEFLTYFNYEAQQDKSGLPNDRFSAERPEGSISTLTIQRTEQRDSAMYRCASSLGTGGNNQPQNFGDGTRLSIL.

The sample holds many counts of this clonotype. V and J are TRBV5-1 and TRBJ2-3, with TRBD1 as a possible D gene (6 bases). The CDR3 totals 15 residues. The germline V gene has CDR1 SGHRS and CDR2 YFSETQ. Trimming stripped 1 base from V and 3 bases from J, with 12 bases between. This CDR3 reads CASSLRTDKTDTQYF. DNA of the CDR3: TGCGCCAGCAGCTTGAGGACAGACAAAACAGATACGCAGTATTTT.

This clonotype was seen many times. V is TRBV12-3 or TRBV12-4 and J is TRBJ1-5, with a tentative D call TRBD1 (5 bases). The CDR3 consists of 12 residues. V shed 8 bases and J shed 10 bases, with 15 bases lying between them. The CDR3 nucleotides read TGTGCCAGCGGGGCGGCTATTCGTCCCCAGCATTTT. As protein: CASGAAIRPQHF.

The chain is built from TRBV19 and TRBJ1-1; D may be TRBD1 (5 bases). The V end lost 5 bases, the J end lost 0 bases, and 10 bases lay between the germline ends. The CDR3 extends over 14 amino acids. CDR1 is LNHDA and CDR2 is SQIVND in the germline V gene (reference sequence). The CDR3 spells CASSYGTVNTEAFF. In DNA, the CDR3 is TGTGCCAGTAGTTATGGGACCGTGAACACTGAAGCTTTCTTT.

There are many counts of this clonotype. The V and J genes are TRBV20-1 and TRBJ1-1; 8 positions agree with TRBD1. Trimming took 0 bases from V and 3 from J; bases not matched to a gene: 6. The CDR3 runs 15 residues. CDR1 is DFQATT, CDR2 SNEGSKA, per germline (reference sequence). The CDR3 DNA sequence: TGCAGTGCTAGAGATTCAGGGGGCGCGGACACTGAAGCTTTCTTT. Translation gives CSARDSGGADTEAFF.

This clonotype was picked up many times. This sequence joins TRBV20-1 and TRBJ2-2, with D perhaps assigned TRBD1 or TRBD2 (5 bases each). V dropped 8 bases and J dropped 3 bases, with 19 bases sitting between them. Germline CDR1 DFQATT, CDR2 SNEGSKA (reference sequence). This CDR3 has 15 residues. In DNA form, the CDR3 reads TGCAGTATCCTCGGGGTGGGGACGGACACCGGGGAGCTGTTTTTT. This gives the protein CSILGVGTDTGELFF.

This clonotype was detected a few times. This rearrangement joins TRBV13 to TRBJ2-5; D remains unclear. Trimming left V 4 bases short and J 3 bases short, with 12 bases between. The CDR3 is 14 amino acids. CDR1 is PRHDT and CDR2 is FYEKMQ in the germline V gene (reference sequence). The DNA of the CDR3 is TGTGCCAGCAGCTCAGGCGCGAATAAAGAGACCCAGTACTTC. It is translated as CASSSGANKETQYF.

This clonotype was counted ten times or more. The genes are TRBV12-3 or TRBV12-4 and TRBJ2-1; D gene uncertain. The CDR3 is 16 amino acids. Trimming shortened V by 5 bases and J by 0 bases, and 14 bases separated the two germline ends. CDR3 DNA sequence: TGTGCCAGCAGTCCGAGGAACGGCGGCTCCTACAATGAGCAGTTCTTC. Translation gives CASSPRNGGSYNEQFF.

This clonotype appeared many times. The V and J genes are TRBV12-3 or TRBV12-4 and TRBJ2-7; tentatively, D is TRBD1 (5 bases). V was clipped by 7 bases and J by 2 bases, with 12 bases between them. The CDR3 contains 13 residues. The DNA for the CDR3 is TGTGCCAGCACCGGGCAACAGGCCTACGAGCAGTACTTC. It is translated as CASTGQQAYEQYF.

The J gene is TRBJ1-1, the V gene TRBV10-3, with 11 positions matching TRBD1. The CDR3 is made up of 16 amino acids. Germline V lookup: CDR1 ENHRY, CDR2 SYGVKD. Germline trimming cut 6 bases from V and 6 bases from J; bases unmatched to any gene: 12. As DNA, the CDR3 is TGTGCCATCAGCGGGGTCAGGGGACAGGGGGATCCTGAAGCTTTCTTT. Protein product: CAISGVRGQGDPEAFF.

This clonotype occurred many times. This chain connects TRBV5-1 to TRBJ1-1; D unclear. Trimming shortened V by 0 bases and J by 0 bases, and 6 bases separated the two germline ends. There are 14 residues in the CDR3. Germline V lookup: CDR1 SGHRS, CDR2 YFSETQ. The CDR3 DNA is TGCGCCAGCAGCTTGGTAGGCTTGAACACTGAAGCTTTCTTT. Translated: CASSLVGLNTEAFF.

This clonotype appeared many times. This sequence joins TRBV20-1 and TRBJ1-4; tentative D call: TRBD1 (5 bases). The CDR3 is 14 residues long. Germline CDR1 is DFQATT and CDR2 is SNEGSKA (reference sequence). The germline V and J ends were trimmed by 6 bases and 7 bases, with 18 bases remaining between them. The chain's CDR3 is CSAIRHSGGEKLFF. In DNA, the CDR3 is TGCAGTGCGATAAGACACAGCGGGGGTGAAAAACTGTTTTTT.

This clonotype came up many times. The chain carries TRBV5-1 and TRBJ2-6; no clear D gene. V shed 1 base and J shed 0 bases, with 5 bases lying between them. Germline V gives CDR1 SGHRS, CDR2 YFSETQ. This CDR3 has 15 residues. The CDR3, as DNA: TGCGCCAGCAGCTTGAGCCACTCTGGGGCCAACGTCCTGACTTTC. The encoded protein is CASSLSHSGANVLTF.

Many counts were recorded for this clonotype. This sequence joins TRBV20-1 and TRBJ2-6; the D gene is possibly TRBD2 (6 bases). Germline V CDR1 and CDR2: DFQATT, SNEGSKA (reference sequence). The CDR3 covers 13 residues. V lost 7 bases, J lost 3 bases, and 10 bases lay in between. CDR3 DNA: TGCAGTGTGGAGGGAGGTGGGGCCAACGTCCTGACTTTC. This translates into CSVEGGGANVLTF.

This clonotype was seen at least ten times. This sequence joins TRBV5-1 and TRBJ2-5; 7 positions match TRBD2. The CDR3 spans 15 residues. The germline CDR1 and CDR2 sequences are SGHRS and YFSETQ. The junction had 8 bases not matched to a gene; V was cut back by 2 bases and J by 4 bases. CDR3 sequence reads: CASSLYPSGRETQYF. In nucleotides, the CDR3 is TGCGCCAGCAGCTTATACCCTAGCGGACGAGAGACCCAGTACTTC.

This clonotype came up many times. This sequence joins TRBV7-2 and TRBJ2-3, with a weak D call TRBD1 (6 bases). The length of the CDR3 is 14 residues. Trimming stripped 8 bases from V and 1 base from J, with 13 bases between. CDR1 is SGHTA, CDR2 FQGNSA, per germline. CDR3 region: CASGTRGGTDTQYF. CDR3 nucleotides: TGTGCCAGCGGCACCAGGGGAGGCACAGATACGCAGTATTTT.

Many counts were recorded for this clonotype. The J gene is TRBJ2-1, the V gene TRBV29-1, with a possible D match to TRBD2 (6 bases). This CDR3 has 15 amino acids. V lost 6 bases to trimming and J lost 0 bases, with 15 bases between them. Germline loops: CDR1 SQVTM, CDR2 ANQGSEA. The CDR3 DNA reads TGCAGCGTCCCGAAGGCGGGAAGCTCCTACAATGAGCAGTTCTTC. Translating gives CSVPKAGSSYNEQFF.